Presented here are 16 T cell receptor beta chains from one specimen sequenced in a study of T cells after yellow fever vaccination. TCRdb reanalysed the 5' RACE reads using MiXCR and keeps one entry per CDR3 protein. The table records about 400,000 distinct CDR3 sequences, about 6% of them present only once. The material was PBMCs, obtained 5 days after the yellow fever booster vaccination. These TCRs come from a man aged 30-40 years who received the YFV17D yellow fever vaccine.

The sample holds many counts of this clonotype. This sequence joins TRBV20-1 and TRBJ1-1; no definite D call. V was cut by 3 bases and J by 4 bases, with 15 bases left in between. The CDR3 covers 14 residues. CDR1 is DFQATT, CDR2 SNEGSKA, per germline (reference sequence). CDR3 coding DNA: TGCAGTGCTAGGGTTGGCGGCCCCTCCACTGAAGCTTTCTTT. Amino acids: CSARVGGPSTEAFF.

The chain joins TRBV6-5 to TRBJ2-7, with 8 nucleotides matching TRBD2. CDR1 is MNHEY and CDR2 is SVGAGI in the germline V gene. The CDR3 sequence is 17 residues long. Trimming removed 0 bases from V and 2 bases from J; junction bases left unmatched: 9. The CDR3 loop reads CASSYSGAGGLPYEQYF. The CDR3 bases are TGTGCCAGCAGTTACTCAGGGGCGGGAGGTTTACCCTACGAGCAGTACTTC.

This clonotype was observed a handful of times. This chain uses TRBV4-3 with TRBJ2-1; 9 bases map to TRBD1. Looked up from germline, CDR1 is LGHNA and CDR2 is YSLEER. V gave up 2 bases and J gave up 9 bases; unmatched junction bases: 8. The CDR3 totals 15 residues. The CDR3 protein is CASSQTQQGAAEQFF. CDR3 sequence (DNA): TGCGCCAGCAGCCAAACGCAACAGGGGGCGGCTGAGCAGTTCTTC.

Ten or more counts support this clonotype. V usage is TRBV7-9 and J usage is TRBJ1-1, with D perhaps TRBD1 (6 bases). Germline assignment: CDR1 SEHNR and CDR2 FQNEAQ (reference sequence). This CDR3 region has 13 residues. V gave up 4 bases and J gave up 8 bases, with 14 bases separating them. CDR3 loop: CASSYPGVLEAFF. In nucleotides, the CDR3 is TGTGCCAGCAGCTATCCAGGGGTACTGGAAGCTTTCTTT.

The chain is built from TRBV24-1 and TRBJ1-2; D is perhaps TRBD1 (5 bases). The CDR3 runs 15 residues. Trimming stripped 9 bases from V and 7 bases from J, with 23 bases between. The germline gives CDR1 KGHDR, CDR2 SFDVKD. CDR3 bases: TGTGCCACCTACGTGGGGTCTCATCGGGACGGTGGCTACACCTTC. The encoded protein is CATYVGSHRDGGYTF.

V gene TRBV25-1 combines with J gene TRBJ2-3, with no clear D. Germline V gene data show CDR1 as MGHDK and CDR2 as SYGVNS. V lost 7 bases, J lost 2 bases, and 7 bases lay in between. The CDR3 covers 12 residues. CDR3 nucleotides: TGTGCCAGCACTTCCTCCACAGATACGCAGTATTTT. It is translated as CASTSSTDTQYF. Using reference TRBV25-1 and TRBJ2-3 for the parts outside the CDR3, the full variable domain is EADIYQTPRYLVIGTGKKITLECSQTMGHDKMYWYQQDPGMELHLIHYSYGVNSTEKGDLSSESTVSRIRTEHFPLTLESARPSHTSQYLCASTSSTDTQYFGPGTRLTVL.

This chain joins TRBV23-1 and TRBJ2-3; D possibly corresponds to TRBD2 (5 bases). TRBV23-1 is placed among ORFs of uncertain function. V gave up 8 bases and J gave up 6 bases, with 12 bases separating them. This CDR3 region has 12 residues. The CDR3 DNA sequence: TGCGCCAGCCATAAAGAGCGGGATACGCAGTATTTT. It yields the protein CASHKERDTQYF.

There are many counts of this clonotype. This chain connects TRBV7-2 to TRBJ2-2; 11 bases match TRBD2. The CDR3 contains 16 residues. J gave up 7 bases and V 5 bases, and 9 bases lay outside the gene matches. Per the germline V gene, CDR1 is SGHTA and CDR2 is FQGNSA. DNA of the CDR3: TGTGCCAGCAGCCCGTTACTAGCGGGAGAGGGCGGGGAGCTGTTTTTT. Translated: CASSPLLAGEGGELFF.

The chain combines TRBV29-1 with TRBJ2-2, with 7 bases that match TRBD2. CDR1 SQVTM and CDR2 ANQGSEA come from the germline V gene. CDR3 length: 14 amino acids. The CDR3 DNA is TGCACCGCTACCACTAGCGCGAACACCGGGGAGCTGTTTTTT. Amino acids: CTATTSANTGELFF.

This chain connects TRBV12-3 or TRBV12-4 to TRBJ1-1; no definite D call. CDR3 size: 12 residues. The V gene lost 7 bases and the J gene lost 1 base, with 7 bases spanning the gap. Here the CDR3 reads CASIRQNTEAFF. As DNA, the CDR3 is TGTGCCAGCATCAGACAGAACACTGAAGCTTTCTTT.

This chain connects TRBV20-1 to TRBJ2-1, with 11 bases matching TRBD2. V was pared by 6 bases and J by 7 bases, with 17 bases of the junction left unmatched. Germline lookup yields CDR1 DFQATT and CDR2 SNEGSKA (reference sequence). The CDR3 length is 17 residues. In nucleotides, the CDR3 is TGCAGTGCAAGTCGTATAGCGGGAGGGCTCCGGTGGAATGAGCAGTTCTTC. Residues: CSASRIAGGLRWNEQFF.

This clonotype was counted many times. The gene calls are TRBV7-8 and TRBJ2-7, with D maybe TRBD2 (6 bases). V gave up 6 bases and J gave up 7 bases, with 16 bases separating them. The V gene's germline CDR1 is SGHVS and CDR2 FQNEAQ. The CDR3 covers 13 residues. The CDR3, as DNA: TGTGCCAGCAGACCGGGACTCTCTGGGGAGCAGTACTTC. It translates to CASRPGLSGEQYF.

The chain links TRBV20-1 to TRBJ2-5, with 9 bases aligning to TRBD2. The germline gives CDR1 DFQATT, CDR2 SNEGSKA (reference sequence). Trimming cost V 6 bases and J 1 base; bases outside gene matches: 3. The CDR3 runs to 13 residues. CDR3 sequence (DNA): TGCAGTGCGTCGACTAGCGGCCAAGAGACCCAGTACTTC. Protein sequence: CSASTSGQETQYF.

This clonotype was seen many times. CDR3 sequence (DNA): TGTGCCATCAGTGGGGGCCCATACGAACTTGACGAGCAGTACTTC. Protein: CAISGGPYELDEQYF. The V gene is TRBV10-3, the J gene TRBJ2-7; D is possibly TRBD1 (5 bases). Trimming cost V 4 bases and J 5 bases, with 18 bases left between them. CDR3 length: 15 residues. Looked up from germline, CDR1 is ENHRY and CDR2 is SYGVKD.

This clonotype was counted at least ten times. As DNA, the CDR3 is TGTGCCAGCAGCCAAGCTCTTCTACTAGCGGGGGAGCAGTACTTC. Its translation is CASSQALLLAGEQYF. V gene TRBV3-1 combines with J gene TRBJ2-7, with 10 positions matching TRBD2. Germline loops: CDR1 LGHDT, CDR2 YNNKEL (reference sequence). Losses at the gene ends were 1 base for V and 7 bases for J; bases not matched to a gene: 7. The CDR3 is 15 residues long.

There are a few counts of this clonotype. This chain connects TRBV5-5 to TRBJ1-4; no firm D call. CDR1 and CDR2 (germline): SGHKS, YYEKEE (reference sequence). Trimming removed 1 base from V and 3 bases from J, with 10 bases in between. The CDR3 spans 15 residues. This chain's CDR3 is CASSLKPGSNEKLFF. The CDR3 DNA reads as TGTGCCAGCAGCTTGAAGCCTGGGTCTAATGAAAAACTGTTTTTT.